The present entry profiles one T cell receptor beta chain with its context. This sample is part of a study of T-cell reconstitution after alpha-beta-depleted transplantation in children. V was trimmed by 4 bases and J by 0 bases, leaving 19 bases between them. Per the germline V gene, CDR1 is LGHNA and CDR2 is YNFKEQ. The CDR3 contains 18 residues. Using unique molecular identifiers, the investigators prepared the TCRbeta library. Each CDR3 protein is one row after TCRdb ran MiXCR on the PCR reads. The data contain more than 450,000 distinct CDR3 sequences, around 17% of them seen just once; the ten biggest clones take up 3.3%.

This TCR was sampled from a human donor who donated a stem cell graft to a child with acute lymphoblastic leukemia. Specimen: PBMCs from the stem cell graft donor, collected from the stem cell graft. The chain uses TRBV4-2 and TRBJ2-1; possibly TRBD2 for D (6 bases). CDR3 nucleotide sequence: TGTGCCAGCAGCCGGCAGCCCGGGACTGGAAACTCCTACAATGAGCAGTTCTTC. It translates to CASSRQPGTGNSYNEQFF.